The rows below give T cell receptor beta chains drawn from one sample of a study of blood T cell repertoires in COVID-19. Some clones are missing from TCRdb's copy, which holds only in-frame ones; the method was immunoSEQ multiplex PCR. The data contain 59,000 or so clones, around four fifths of them singletons. The material sequenced was peripheral blood. The source is a human donor in a cohort sampled during active COVID-19. Both conserved end residues are part of each CDR3. The D gene is left open where the match is weak. The size entry is marked missing in some rows and otherwise reads once, few, many or a size class.

TRBJ1-2 | many | TRBD1 | TRBV19 | CASTRTGGNYGYTF | TGTGCCAGTACGAGGACAGGGGGGAACTATGGCTACACCTTC
TRBJ2-5 | - | TRBD2 | TRBV14 | CASSQAGGFQETQYF | TGTGCCAGCAGCCAAGCGGGAGGTTTTCAAGAGACCCAGTACTTC
TRBJ2-3 | - | TRBD2 | TRBV13 | CASSARTSGLSTDTQYF | TGTGCCAGCAGCGCGAGGACTAGCGGCCTTAGCACAGATACGCAGTATTTT
TRBJ2-3 | few | - | TRBV30 | CAWSVSGGADTQYF | TGTGCCTGGAGTGTATCCGGGGGTGCAGATACGCAGTATTTT
TRBJ2-1 | - | TRBD2 | TRBV4-2 | CASSQVSLAVYNEQFF | TGTGCCAGCAGCCAAGTTTCCCTAGCGGTCTACAATGAGCAGTTCTTC
TRBJ1-1 | - | - | TRBV5-1 | CASSKTTGNTEAFF | TGCGCCAGCAGCAAAACGACAGGGAACACTGAAGCTTTCTTT
TRBJ2-3 | - | TRBD2 | TRBV30 | CAWRAPGLAIPDTQYF | TGTGCCTGGAGAGCACCGGGACTAGCGATACCAGATACGCAGTATTTT
TRBJ2-7 | - | - | TRBV25-1 | CASSPRDYEQYF | TGTGCCAGCAGTCCCAGGGACTACGAGCAGTACTTC
TRBJ1-5 | - | TRBD1 | TRBV28 | CASSGARGHQPQHF | TGTGCCAGCAGCGGCGCCAGGGGGCATCAGCCCCAGCATTTT
TRBJ1-1 | - | TRBD1 | TRBV12-3/TRBV12-4 | CASSSTGGFEAFF | TGTGCCAGCAGTTCGACAGGGGGCTTTGAAGCTTTCTTT
TRBJ2-5 | - | TRBD1 | TRBV29-1 | CSASRGTGGLETQYF | TGCAGCGCCTCAAGGGGGACAGGAGGTTTAGAGACCCAGTACTTC
TRBJ1-3 | - | - | TRBV10-2 | CASSVGGSGNTIYF | TGCGCCAGCAGTGTAGGGGGCTCTGGAAACACCATATATTTT
TRBJ2-5 | - | - | TRBV7-6 | CASSTKRGAGQTQYF | TGTGCCAGCAGCACGAAACGGGGGGCTGGTCAGACCCAGTACTTC
TRBJ1-2 | - | - | TRBV2 | CASSETGNYGYTF | TGTGCCAGCAGTGAAACAGGGAACTATGGCTACACCTTC
TRBJ1-5 | - | - | TRBV12-3/TRBV12-4 | CASSPQLNQPQHF | TGTGCCAGCAGTCCTCAACTCAATCAGCCCCAGCATTTT
TRBJ1-3 | once | - | TRBV19 | CASIALGNTIYF | TGTGCCAGTATCGCGCTAGGAAACACCATATATTTT
TRBJ1-6 | - | TRBD1 | TRBV15 | CATSRTGGSSPLHF | TGTGCCACCAGCAGGACAGGGGGCAGTTCACCCCTCCACTTT
TRBJ1-5 | once | TRBD1 | TRBV15 | CATSRTGTGIDQPQHF | TGTGCCACCAGCAGAACCGGGACAGGGATAGATCAGCCCCAGCATTTT
TRBJ2-2 | - | TRBD2 | TRBV23-1 | CASSQPGTSGGAVGELFF | TGCGCCAGCAGCCAACCCGGGACTAGCGGGGGGGCGGTCGGGGAGCTGTTTTTT
TRBJ2-7 | - | TRBD1 | TRBV5-1 | CASSYRQGAGEQYF | TGCGCCAGCAGTTACAGACAGGGGGCGGGCGAGCAGTACTTC
TRBJ1-1 | - | TRBD1 | TRBV3-1/TRBV3-2 | CASSQGQGYTEAFF | TGTGCCAGCAGCCAGGGACAGGGGTACACTGAAGCTTTCTTT
TRBJ1-4 | - | - | TRBV7-9 | CASSLGGANEKLFF | TGTGCCAGCAGCTTAGGGGGGGCTAATGAAAAACTGTTTTTT
TRBJ2-3 | - | TRBD2 | TRBV5-4 | CASSWSGVDTDTQYF | TGTGCCAGCAGCTGGAGCGGGGTTGACACAGATACGCAGTATTTT
TRBJ2-1 | - | TRBD2 | TRBV20-1 | CSASLLAGASYNEQFF | TGCAGTGCTAGTTTACTAGCGGGGGCCTCATACAATGAGCAGTTCTTC
TRBJ1-2 | - | - | TRBV5-1 | CASSQTRGHLYGYTF | TGCGCCAGCAGCCAAACAAGGGGACATCTCTATGGCTACACCTTC
TRBJ2-5 | - | - | TRBV3-1/TRBV3-2 | CASSLLEGGETQYF | TGTGCCAGCAGCCTCCTAGAGGGGGGGGAGACCCAGTACTTC
TRBJ1-2 | - | - | TRBV3-1/TRBV3-2 | CASSQGVSGDYGYTF | TGTGCCAGCAGCCAAGGGGTAAGCGGAGACTATGGCTACACCTTC
TRBJ2-1 | - | - | TRBV11-2 | CASSPTGTSSYNEQFF | TGTGCCAGCAGCCCGACCGGGACATCTAGCTACAATGAGCAGTTCTTC
TRBJ2-5 | once | TRBD2 | TRBV7-6 | CASSDTGTSPNRYQETQYF | TGTGCCAGCAGCGATACAGGGACTAGCCCAAATCGGTACCAAGAGACCCAGTACTTC
TRBJ2-5 | once | - | TRBV6-5 | CASSYSSGWVLETQYF | TGTGCCAGCAGTTACTCCTCGGGTTGGGTTTTAGAGACCCAGTACTTC
TRBJ2-2 | - | TRBD2 | TRBV6-4 | CASSDSGRGGVHTGELFF | TGTGCCAGCAGTGACTCGGGACGGGGGGGCGTCCACACCGGGGAGCTGTTTTTT
TRBJ2-7 | few | TRBD1 | TRBV30 | CAWSARQGAWEQYF | TGTGCCTGGAGTGCACGACAGGGGGCGTGGGAGCAGTACTTC
TRBJ2-6 | - | TRBD1 | TRBV28 | CASATGGIGSGANVLTF | TGTGCCAGCGCTACAGGGGGGATAGGCTCTGGGGCCAACGTCCTGACTTTC
TRBJ2-7 | - | - | TRBV18 | CASSKNSQDYEQYF | TGTGCCAGCTCAAAAAATAGTCAGGATTACGAGCAGTACTTC
TRBJ1-2 | - | TRBD1 | TRBV2 | CASSGQGSEYGYTF | TGTGCCAGCAGTGGACAGGGGTCAGAATATGGCTACACCTTC
TRBJ2-7 | - | TRBD2 | TRBV16 | CASSQILGGSEQYF | TGTGCCAGCAGCCAAATACTGGGGGGGTCTGAGCAGTACTTC
TRBJ2-5 | - | TRBD2 | TRBV4-1 | CASSPWTSGGKEETQYF | TGCGCCAGCAGCCCCTGGACTAGCGGGGGGAAGGAAGAGACCCAGTACTTC